One and the same sample provided the 10 T cell receptor beta chains below, sequenced in a study of T cells after yellow fever vaccination. One entry per CDR3 protein results from TCRdb running MiXCR on the 5' RACE reads. The sample has approximately 330,000 distinct CDR3 sequences; about 4% are singletons. Specimen: PBMCs, collected 5 days after the yellow fever booster vaccination. These receptors all stem from a man younger than 30 who received the YFV17D yellow fever vaccine.

The sample holds a few counts of this clonotype. The V call is TRBV10-3, the J call TRBJ2-1, with D possibly matching TRBD1 (6 bases). The germline CDR1 and CDR2 sequences are ENHRY and SYGVKD. V lost 0 bases, J lost 4 bases, and 10 bases lay in between. The CDR3 totals 15 residues. CDR3 bases: TGTGCCATCAGTGAGTCGATGGGACATTACAATGAGCAGTTCTTC. It specifies CAISESMGHYNEQFF.

This clonotype was seen at least ten times. The V call is TRBV27, the J call TRBJ2-5; D possibly corresponds to TRBD1 (5 bases). Germline V CDR1 and CDR2: MNHEY, SMNVEV (reference sequence). With 6 bases removed from V and 2 bases from J, the gap between germline ends came to 10 bases. This CDR3 spans 13 amino acids. The CDR3 loop is CASSWGRQETQYF. The CDR3 DNA reads TGTGCCAGCAGCTGGGGCAGGCAAGAGACCCAGTACTTC.

This clonotype came up many times. J is TRBJ2-4 and V is TRBV7-8; 11 nucleotides line up with TRBD2. Germline V gene lookup returns CDR1 SGHVS and CDR2 FQNEAQ. V shed 5 bases and J 8 bases; nucleotides not matched to a gene: 11. The CDR3 loop spans 16 amino acids. The CDR3, as DNA: TGTGCCAGCAGCCTAAATAGCGGGGGGGCAACCCACATTCAGTACTTC. It specifies CASSLNSGGATHIQYF.

This clonotype occurred a few times. CDR3 nucleotide sequence: TGTGCCATCAGTGAAAATTTAGGACAGGGAGGGTCACCCCTCCACTTT. Translated, it gives CAISENLGQGGSPLHF. This rearrangement joins TRBV10-3 to TRBJ1-6; 8 positions match TRBD1. Losses at the gene ends were 3 bases for V and 10 bases for J; bases not matched to a gene: 11. The CDR3 consists of 16 residues. Per germline, CDR1 ENHRY and CDR2 SYGVKD.

The rearrangement links TRBV12-3 or TRBV12-4 to TRBJ1-4, with D possibly being TRBD1 (5 bases). The ends were cut back, 10 bases at V and 7 bases at J, with 19 bases in the middle. This CDR3 comprises 14 residues. In nucleotides, the CDR3 is TGTGCCACAAACCCTGGGGGTAACAGTGAAAAACTGTTTTTT. Translated: CATNPGGNSEKLFF.

The rearrangement uses TRBV10-3 and TRBJ1-1; D gene uncertain. Germline CDR1 ENHRY, CDR2 SYGVKD. The CDR3 totals 11 residues. The V and J ends lost 5 bases and 1 base respectively, with 2 bases between them. Written as DNA, the CDR3 is TGTGCCATCAGTCAGAACACTGAAGCTTTCTTT. Translating gives CAISQNTEAFF.

This clonotype was observed a few times. J is TRBJ1-5 and V is TRBV12-3 or TRBV12-4; no definite D call. Trimming pared 8 bases from V and 7 bases from J, leaving 9 bases between. The CDR3 is 11 amino acids. This CDR3 reads CASPQLQPQHF. CDR3 DNA sequence: TGTGCCAGCCCACAGTTGCAGCCCCAGCATTTT.

This clonotype was counted at least ten times. The chain couples TRBV7-2 to TRBJ1-1; D may be TRBD1 (6 bases). V lost 6 bases and J 4 bases, leaving 15 bases between the germline ends. Germline V gene sequence: CDR1 SGHTA, CDR2 FQGNSA. The CDR3 has 14 residues. The CDR3 bases are TGTGCCAGCAGTTTCAGGGGTTCGGGCACTGAAGCTTTCTTT. Its translation: CASSFRGSGTEAFF.

This chain uses TRBV7-3 with TRBJ1-1; D remains unclear. Looked up from germline, CDR1 is SGHTA and CDR2 is FQGTGA. Trimming cost V 5 bases and J 2 bases, with 9 bases left between them. The CDR3 runs 13 residues. CDR3 nucleotides: TGTGCCAGCAGCGCCACATTAAACACTGAAGCTTTCTTT. Encoded protein: CASSATLNTEAFF.

This chain uses TRBV6-5 with TRBJ2-2; 9 bases map to TRBD1. V gave up 0 bases and J gave up 7 bases; unmatched junction bases: 6. This CDR3 comprises 16 residues. The V gene's germline CDR1 is MNHEY and CDR2 SVGAGI. Here the CDR3 DNA reads TGTGCCAGCAGTTACTCGACAGGGGGGTTAGACGGGGAGCTGTTTTTT. Translating gives CASSYSTGGLDGELFF.